The 8 T cell receptor beta chains below come from one sample, sequenced in a study of blood T cell repertoires in COVID-19. Data came from immunoSEQ multiplex PCR; TCRdb stores just in-frame clones and leaves some out. The table lists roughly 62,000 clones, around 87% of them singletons, with 9.5% to 13% in the top ten. Sequencing used peripheral blood. These TCRs come from a human donor with acute or convalescent COVID-19. The donor label of this sample is uncertain.

The rearrangement joins TRBV9 to TRBJ1-2; 11 nucleotides align to TRBD1. V lost 3 bases, J lost 7 bases, and 2 bases stayed unmatched. Germline CDR1 reads SGDLS; CDR2 reads YYNGEE. The CDR3 has 13 amino acids. The CDR3 protein is CASSAGQGVGYTF. CDR3 in DNA: TGTGCCAGCAGCGCGGGACAGGGGGTTGGCTACACCTTC.

The chain has TRBV6-5 and TRBJ2-7, with TRBD2 matching over 11 bases. V shed 4 bases and J 5 bases; nucleotides not matched to a gene: 7. The CDR3 runs to 15 residues. Germline V gene sequence: CDR1 MNHEY, CDR2 SVGAGI. The CDR3 region is CASSLAGGPMNEQYF. CDR3 in DNA: TGTGCCAGCAGTTTAGCGGGAGGGCCTATGAACGAGCAGTACTTC.

The V call is TRBV5-1, the J call TRBJ1-1, with TRBD1 matching 9 bases. Trimming at V came to 3 bases and at J to 0 bases, leaving 3 bases not matched to a gene. The CDR3 covers 15 residues. Germline V gene sequence: CDR1 SGHRS, CDR2 YFSETQ. The DNA for the CDR3 is TGCGCCAGCAGCTGGGGGACAGGGTTGAACACTGAAGCTTTCTTT. Its translation is CASSWGTGLNTEAFF.

V and J are TRBV12-2 and TRBJ1-5; the table's D gene call, TRBD1, was not cross checked with the DNA. TRBV12-2 is deemed a pseudogene. The CDR3 runs to 15 residues. In nucleotides, the CDR3 is TGTGCAAGTCGCTTAGAGGGGGATAGCAATCAGCCCCAGCATTTT. Translated, it gives CASRLEGDSNQPQHF.

The chain has TRBV2 and TRBJ2-5; TRBD2 aligns across 10 bases. Looked up from germline, CDR1 is SNHLY and CDR2 is FYNNEI. V dropped 0 bases and J dropped 1; count of bases not matched to a gene: 8. The CDR3 covers 18 residues. The CDR3 region has the DNA TGTGCCAGCAGTGAAGCCCTAGCGGGGGCCGGGGGCCAAGAGACCCAGTACTTC. The encoded protein is CASSEALAGAGGQETQYF.

This sequence joins TRBV2 and TRBJ2-5; D gene ambiguous. Germline V gene data show CDR1 as SNHLY and CDR2 as FYNNEI. The length of the CDR3 is 15 residues. Trimming left V 0 bases short and J 5 bases short, with 13 bases between. The CDR3 spells CASSEALPGRETQYF. For the CDR3, the DNA is TGTGCCAGCAGTGAAGCGCTCCCAGGTCGGGAGACCCAGTACTTC.

V is TRBV5-1 and J is TRBJ2-1; 14 nucleotides line up with TRBD2. The CDR3 runs 16 residues. V was clipped by 4 bases and J by 8 bases; unmatched bases: 8. The V gene's germline CDR1 is SGHRS and CDR2 YFSETQ. CDR3 coding DNA: TGCGCCAGCAGCCCATTTGGGACTAGCGGGAGTTATGAGCAGTTCTTC. It yields the protein CASSPFGTSGSYEQFF.

The rearrangement joins TRBV28 to TRBJ2-5, with a tentative D call TRBD1 (6 bases). V lost 5 bases to trimming and J lost 1 base, with 14 bases between them. The V gene's germline CDR1 is MDHEN and CDR2 SYDVKM. CDR3 length equals 15 residues. Here the CDR3 DNA reads TGTGCCAGCAGTCTAACACAGGGACCCCAAGAGACCCAGTACTTC. This sequence encodes CASSLTQGPQETQYF.